What follows are 3 T cell receptor beta chains derived from one specimen sequenced in a study of blood T cell repertoires in COVID-19. TCRdb keeps only in-frame clones here, not all; method: immunoSEQ multiplex PCR. The sample has about 160,000 clones; 75% to 85% are singletons. Sequencing input: PBMCs or T cells enriched from blood (not recorded which). These receptors originate from a woman aged 60-75 years who had recovered from COVID-19.

The chain joins TRBV21-1 to TRBJ1-2; the table's D gene call, TRBD1, was not cross checked with the DNA. TRBV21-1 is a recognized pseudogene. This CDR3 region has 16 residues. The CDR3 protein is CASSAPARGYNYGYTF. The CDR3 bases are TGTGCCAGCAGCGCTCCGGCCAGGGGCTATAACTATGGCTACACCTTC.

This clone was seen a handful of times. The chain links TRBV19 to TRBJ2-1; a weak D match, TRBD1 (6 bases). The germline V gene encodes CDR1 LNHDA and CDR2 SQIVND (reference sequence). The CDR3 is 10 amino acids. V was clipped by 8 bases and J by 15 bases, with 14 bases between them. The CDR3 DNA reads as TGTGCCAGTTTTCAGGGGTCCCTGTTCTTC. This sequence encodes CASFQGSLFF.

The rearrangement links TRBV24-1 to TRBJ2-2; D is perhaps TRBD2 (7 bases). Looked up from germline, CDR1 is KGHDR and CDR2 is SFDVKD. V dropped 0 bases and J dropped 3 bases, with 10 bases sitting between them. This CDR3 region has 16 residues. The CDR3 region is CATSDLGRGDTGELFF. For the CDR3, the DNA is TGTGCCACCAGTGATTTGGGGAGGGGGGACACCGGGGAGCTGTTTTTT.